This T cell receptor beta chain comes out of a study of blood T cell repertoires in COVID-19. TCRdb's table, derived via immunoSEQ multiplex PCR, lists solely in-frame clones and lacks some. The table lists around 180,000 clones, approximately 88% of them singletons, with 4% to 5% in the top ten. The V and J ends lost 5 bases and 9 bases respectively, with 23 bases between them. The CDR3 has 16 residues. Germline loops: CDR1 MRHNA, CDR2 SNTAGT. This receptor was identified in a woman aged 30 to 39 with acute or convalescent COVID-19. The sequenced material came from peripheral blood. The chain joins TRBV6-4 to TRBJ2-1, with a tentative D call TRBD1 (6 bases). The CDR3 sequence: CASSPQGPHLQGEQFF. The CDR3 region has the DNA TGTGCCAGCAGTCCGCAGGGGCCCCACCTTCAGGGTGAGCAGTTCTTC.